One and the same sample provided the 18 T cell receptor beta chains below, sequenced in a study of PD-1 blockade in classical Hodgkin lymphoma. Stated time point: cycle 4 day 1 (C4D1), after five to seven weeks of nivolumab. Every patient relapsed after autologous stem cell transplantation, and brentuximab vedotin exposure varied. Libraries were prepared by immunoSEQ multiplex PCR; TCRdb keeps only in-frame clonotypes and omits some of them. Of roughly 86,000 clones in the sample, 75% to 85% were seen once. The sequencing used peripheral blood mononuclear cells (PBMCs), collected before the fourth cycle of nivolumab. The source of these receptors is a human donor with classical Hodgkin lymphoma.

J is TRBJ2-1 and V is TRBV10-3; 7 positions agree with TRBD1. Germline-derived CDR1 and CDR2 are ENHRY and SYGVKD. V shed 7 bases, J shed 4 bases, and the junction held 7 bases outside the gene matches. The CDR3 has 14 residues. This CDR3 is CAITPGTAYNEQFF. The CDR3 DNA sequence: TGTGCCATCACCCCCGGGACAGCATACAATGAGCAGTTCTTC.

This clone occurred a few times. The chain couples TRBV5-4 to TRBJ2-2; TRBD1 might be the D (5 bases). This CDR3 has 14 residues. Trimming shortened V by 9 bases and J by 6 bases, and 18 bases separated the two germline ends. Germline-derived CDR1 and CDR2 are SGHNT and YYREEE (reference sequence). The CDR3 protein is CAINSREGSGELFF. CDR3 coding DNA: TGTGCCATTAACTCCAGGGAAGGGTCCGGGGAGCTGTTTTTT.

This chain uses TRBV2 with TRBJ2-1, with TRBD2 matching over 11 bases. This CDR3 region has 14 residues. Looked up from germline, CDR1 is SNHLY and CDR2 is FYNNEI. Trimming removed 4 bases from V and 9 bases from J; junction bases left unmatched: 5. This CDR3 reads CASSGDSGRGEQFF. CDR3 DNA: TGTGCCAGCAGTGGGGATAGCGGGAGGGGTGAGCAGTTCTTC.

V gene TRBV6-5 combines with J gene TRBJ2-1; no clear D. Germline lookup yields CDR1 MNHEY and CDR2 SVGAGI. Trimming left V 4 bases short and J 7 bases short, with 8 bases between. This CDR3 has 12 residues. As DNA, the CDR3 is TGTGCCAGCAGTTCGGACCTGAATGAGCAGTTCTTC. Translating gives CASSSDLNEQFF.

This rearrangement joins TRBV30 to TRBJ2-5; weak D call: TRBD2 (5 bases). The length of the CDR3 is 12 residues. The germline CDR1 and CDR2 sequences are GTSNPN and SVGIG (reference sequence). The V gene lost 2 bases and the J gene lost 5 bases, with 9 bases spanning the gap. The CDR3 region is CAWSLSGETQYF. CDR3 sequence (DNA): TGTGCCTGGAGTCTATCGGGGGAGACCCAGTACTTC. The full variable domain, completed using reference TRBV30 and TRBJ2-5, is SQTIHQWPATLVQPVGSPLSLECTVEGTSNPNLYWYRQAAGRGLQLLFYSVGIGQISSEVPQNLSASRPQDRQFILSSKKLLLSDSGFYLCAWSLSGETQYFGPGTRLLVL.

The chain has TRBV7-9 and TRBJ2-5; weak D call: TRBD2 (6 bases). The CDR3 is made up of 17 amino acids. The V gene's germline CDR1 is SEHNR and CDR2 FQNEAQ (reference sequence). V lost 1 base, J lost 3 bases, and 18 bases lay in between. Written as DNA, the CDR3 is TGTGCCAGCAGCTTAGGGGTGGGGGACTCCGGTAAAGAGACCCAGTACTTC. Its translation is CASSLGVGDSGKETQYF.

CDR3 sequence reads: CASSKPLNCGSSYNEQFF. CDR3 bases: TGTGCCAGCAGCAAACCCCTGAATTGCGGGAGCTCCTACAATGAGCAGTTCTTC. The rearrangement links TRBV21-1 to TRBJ2-1; the listed D gene, TRBD2, was not tested against the DNA. TRBV21-1 is recorded as a pseudogene. The CDR3 has 18 amino acids.

Comment on this clone: This same CDR3 is encoded by further DNA sequences in the sample. CDR3 loop: CASSPGLAADTQYF. DNA for the CDR3: TGTGCCAGCAGTCCGGGACTAGCAGCAGATACGCAGTATTTT. V usage is TRBV6-1 and J usage is TRBJ2-3, with 9 positions matching TRBD2. Looked up from germline, CDR1 is MNHNS and CDR2 is SASEGT. J gave up 4 bases and V 5 bases, and 4 bases lay outside the gene matches. The CDR3 loop spans 14 amino acids.

This rearrangement joins TRBV5-6 to TRBJ2-2; a possible D gene is TRBD1 (5 bases). Germline-derived CDR1 and CDR2 are SGHDT and YYEEEE. Trimming shortened V by 0 bases and J by 2 bases, and 17 bases separated the two germline ends. The CDR3 sequence is 18 residues long. The CDR3 reads CASSLELAQGRNTGELFF. The CDR3 DNA sequence: TGTGCCAGCAGCTTGGAGTTAGCCCAGGGAAGAAACACCGGGGAGCTGTTTTTT.

As for this clone: The sample holds other DNA sequences that translate to the same CDR3. CDR3 amino acids: CAISEGREKLFF. DNA of the CDR3: TGTGCCATCAGTGAGGGAAGGGAAAAACTGTTTTTT. The V gene is TRBV10-3, the J gene TRBJ1-4; D gene unclear. Germline CDR1 and CDR2: ENHRY and SYGVKD. CDR3 length equals 12 residues. Trimming removed 2 bases from V and 8 bases from J, with 6 bases in between.

This chain connects TRBV7-8 to TRBJ2-7; the D call may be TRBD1 or TRBD2 (6 bases each). The ends were cut back, 4 bases at V and 4 bases at J, with 11 bases in the middle. Germline V lookup: CDR1 SGHVS, CDR2 FQNEAQ. CDR3 size: 13 residues. CDR3 in amino acids: CASSWGAGYEQYF. The CDR3 DNA is TGTGCCAGCAGCTGGGGGGCGGGGTACGAGCAGTACTTC. Complete variable domain (other parts from reference TRBV7-8 and TRBJ2-7): GAGVSQSPRYKVAKRGQDVALRCDPISGHVSLFWYQQALGQGPEFLTYFQNEAQLDKSGLPSDRFFAERPEGSVSTLKIQRTQQEDSAVYLCASSWGAGYEQYFGPGTRLTVT.

This clone was observed a single time. V and J are TRBV9 and TRBJ2-7, with TRBD1 matching over 10 bases. Losses at the gene ends were 4 bases for V and 5 bases for J; bases not matched to a gene: 12. Germline CDR1 and CDR2: SGDLS and YYNGEE. This CDR3 comprises 16 residues. The CDR3 region is CASSPRTGGFRDEQYF. Here the CDR3 DNA reads TGTGCCAGCAGCCCACGGACAGGGGGGTTTAGGGACGAGCAGTACTTC.

The genes are TRBV5-1 and TRBJ2-3; the D gene could be TRBD1 or TRBD2 (7 bases each). The CDR3 contains 14 residues. Per germline, CDR1 SGHRS and CDR2 YFSETQ. Trimming stripped 5 bases from V and 5 bases from J, with 15 bases between. CDR3 sequence reads: CASRGGGTQDTQYF. The CDR3 bases are TGCGCCAGCAGGGGAGGGGGCACACAAGATACGCAGTATTTT.

The chain employs TRBV6-5 and TRBJ1-1; possible D gene TRBD1, 5 bases. Trimming left V 2 bases short and J 1 base short, with 14 bases between. CDR1 and CDR2 from the germline V gene are MNHEY and SVGAGI. The CDR3 has 16 residues. The CDR3 nucleotides read TGTGCCAGCAGTTACCCCCGTCGGGGGAAGAACACTGAAGCTTTCTTT. Translated, it gives CASSYPRRGKNTEAFF.

This clone was picked up one time. The CDR3 spells CASSVATGRGLYEQYF. The CDR3 DNA reads as TGTGCCAGCAGCGTAGCTACGGGAAGGGGACTCTACGAGCAGTACTTC. The gene calls are TRBV9 and TRBJ2-7, with D maybe TRBD2 (6 bases). V was clipped by 0 bases and J by 3 bases, with 16 bases between them. The CDR3 spans 16 residues. The germline CDR1 and CDR2 sequences are SGDLS and YYNGEE.

The chain combines TRBV7-9 with TRBJ1-3; weak D call: TRBD1 (5 bases). The CDR3 contains 14 residues. V was trimmed by 3 bases and J by 2 bases, leaving 8 bases between them. Germline CDR1 SEHNR, CDR2 FQNEAQ (reference sequence). The CDR3, as DNA: TGTGCCAGCAGCTTGGCGGGGGCTGGAAACACCATATATTTT. Translated, it gives CASSLAGAGNTIYF.

The sample holds a few counts of this clone. The genes are TRBV6-5 and TRBJ2-7; 7 bases line up with TRBD1. The germline V gene has CDR1 MNHEY and CDR2 SVGAGI. There are 14 residues in the CDR3. Trimming cost V 9 bases and J 0 bases; bases outside gene matches: 8. CDR3 sequence reads: CASNSGTASYEQYF. The CDR3 DNA reads TGTGCCAGTAATTCCGGGACAGCCTCCTACGAGCAGTACTTC.

This clone was picked up one time. The chain carries TRBV5-6 and TRBJ2-5, with D uncertain. The CDR3 is made up of 14 amino acids. Germline V gene sequence: CDR1 SGHDT, CDR2 YYEEEE. V was trimmed by 0 bases and J by 2 bases, leaving 8 bases between them. CDR3 bases: TGTGCCAGCAGCTTGGTAGGGCCTCAAGAGACCCAGTACTTC. It yields the protein CASSLVGPQETQYF.